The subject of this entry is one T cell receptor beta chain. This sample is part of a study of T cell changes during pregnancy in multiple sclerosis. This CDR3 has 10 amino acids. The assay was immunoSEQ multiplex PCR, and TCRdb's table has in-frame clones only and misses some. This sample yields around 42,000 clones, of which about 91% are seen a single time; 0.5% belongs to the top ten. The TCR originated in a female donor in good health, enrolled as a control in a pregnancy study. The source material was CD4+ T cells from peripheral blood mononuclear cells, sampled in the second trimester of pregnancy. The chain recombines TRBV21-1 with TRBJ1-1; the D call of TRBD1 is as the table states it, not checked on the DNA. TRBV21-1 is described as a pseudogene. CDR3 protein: CASRTGRAFF. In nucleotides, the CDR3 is TGTGCCAGCAGGACAGGGCGAGCTTTCTTT.